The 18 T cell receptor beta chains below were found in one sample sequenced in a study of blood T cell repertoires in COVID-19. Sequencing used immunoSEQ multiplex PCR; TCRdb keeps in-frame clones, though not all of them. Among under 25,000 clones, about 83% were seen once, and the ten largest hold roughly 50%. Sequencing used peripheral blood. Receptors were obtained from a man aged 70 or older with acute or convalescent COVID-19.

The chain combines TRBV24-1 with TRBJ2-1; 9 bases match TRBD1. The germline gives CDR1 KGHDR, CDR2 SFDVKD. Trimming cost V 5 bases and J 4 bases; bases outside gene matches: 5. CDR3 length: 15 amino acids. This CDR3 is CATSVGDREYNEQFF. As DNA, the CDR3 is TGTGCCACCAGTGTGGGGGACAGGGAATACAATGAGCAGTTCTTC.

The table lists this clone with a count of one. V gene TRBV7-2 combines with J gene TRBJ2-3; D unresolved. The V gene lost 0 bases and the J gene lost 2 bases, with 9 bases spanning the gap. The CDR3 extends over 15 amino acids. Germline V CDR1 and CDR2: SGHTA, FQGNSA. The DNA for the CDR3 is TGTGCCAGCAGCTTAGCTAGTCTTTTCACAGATACGCAGTATTTT. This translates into CASSLASLFTDTQYF.

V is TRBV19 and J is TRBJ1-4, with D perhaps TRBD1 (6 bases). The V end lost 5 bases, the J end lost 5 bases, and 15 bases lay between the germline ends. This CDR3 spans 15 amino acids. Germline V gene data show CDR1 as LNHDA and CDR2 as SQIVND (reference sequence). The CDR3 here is CASSPGTPENEKLFF. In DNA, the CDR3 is TGTGCCAGTAGTCCTGGGACACCGGAGAATGAAAAACTGTTTTTT.

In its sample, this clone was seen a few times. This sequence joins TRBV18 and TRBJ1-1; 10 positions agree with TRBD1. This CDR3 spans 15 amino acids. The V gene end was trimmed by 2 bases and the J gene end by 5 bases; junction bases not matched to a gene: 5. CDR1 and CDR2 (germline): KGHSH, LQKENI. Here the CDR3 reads CASSPRGQGTTEAFF. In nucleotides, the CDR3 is TGTGCCAGCTCACCAAGGGGACAGGGGACGACTGAAGCTTTCTTT. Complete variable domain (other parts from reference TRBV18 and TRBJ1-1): NAGVMQNPRHLVRRRGQEARLRCSPMKGHSHVYWYRQLPEEGLKFMVYLQKENIIDESGMPKERFSAEFPKEGPSILRIQQVVRGDSAAYFCASSPRGQGTTEAFFGQGTRLTVV.

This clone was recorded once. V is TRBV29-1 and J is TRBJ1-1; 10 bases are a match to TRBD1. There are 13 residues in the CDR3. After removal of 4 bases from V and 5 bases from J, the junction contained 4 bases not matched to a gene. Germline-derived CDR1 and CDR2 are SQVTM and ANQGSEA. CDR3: CSVGQGALTEAFF. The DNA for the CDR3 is TGCAGCGTTGGACAGGGGGCGCTGACTGAAGCTTTCTTT.

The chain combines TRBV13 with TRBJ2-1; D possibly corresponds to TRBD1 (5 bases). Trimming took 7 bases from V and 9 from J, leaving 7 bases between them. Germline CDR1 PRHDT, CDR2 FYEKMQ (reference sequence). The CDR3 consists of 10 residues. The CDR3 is CASKGLEQFF. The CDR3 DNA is TGTGCCAGCAAGGGGCTTGAGCAGTTCTTC.

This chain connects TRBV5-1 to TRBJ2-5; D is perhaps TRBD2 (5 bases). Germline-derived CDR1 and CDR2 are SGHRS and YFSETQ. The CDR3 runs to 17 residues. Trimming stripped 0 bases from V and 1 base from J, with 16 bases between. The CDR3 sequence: CASSLADRGAVQETQYF. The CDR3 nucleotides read TGCGCCAGCAGCTTGGCCGATCGGGGAGCGGTCCAAGAGACCCAGTACTTC.

The DNA for the CDR3 is TGTGCCAGCAGCCCAACATTAAATGAGCAGTTCTTC. This sequence encodes CASSPTLNEQFF. This sequence joins TRBV11-2 and TRBJ2-1; D unclear. With 5 bases removed from V and 7 bases from J, the gap between germline ends came to 9 bases. Germline V CDR1 and CDR2: SGHAT, FQNNGV. The CDR3 loop spans 12 amino acids.

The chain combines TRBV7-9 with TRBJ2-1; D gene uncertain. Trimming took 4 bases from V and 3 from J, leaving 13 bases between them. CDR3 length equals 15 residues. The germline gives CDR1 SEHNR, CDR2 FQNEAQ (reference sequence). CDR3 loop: CASSSNSGVYNEQFF. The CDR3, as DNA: TGTGCCAGCAGCTCAAATTCAGGCGTCTACAATGAGCAGTTCTTC.

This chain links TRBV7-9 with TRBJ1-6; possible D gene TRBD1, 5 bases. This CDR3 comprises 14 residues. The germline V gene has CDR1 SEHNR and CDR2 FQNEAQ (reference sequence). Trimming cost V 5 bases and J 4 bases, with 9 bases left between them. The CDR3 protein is CASSPDTYNSPLHF. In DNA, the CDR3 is TGTGCCAGCAGCCCGGACACGTATAATTCACCCCTCCACTTT.

DNA for the CDR3: TGTGCCAGCAGTCACCGGGACTTCACAGATACGCAGTATTTT. It yields the protein CASSHRDFTDTQYF. V is TRBV6-2 or TRBV6-3 and J is TRBJ2-3, with D tentatively TRBD2 (6 bases). The germline V and J ends were trimmed by 5 bases and 2 bases, with 11 bases remaining between them. The CDR3 sequence is 14 residues long. Germline values: CDR1 MNHEY, CDR2 SVGEGT.

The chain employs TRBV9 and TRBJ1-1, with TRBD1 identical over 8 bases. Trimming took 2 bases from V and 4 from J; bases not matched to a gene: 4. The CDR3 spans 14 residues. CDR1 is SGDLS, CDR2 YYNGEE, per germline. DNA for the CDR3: TGTGCCAGCAGCGTGACGGACAGGGCCACTGAAGCTTTCTTT. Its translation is CASSVTDRATEAFF.

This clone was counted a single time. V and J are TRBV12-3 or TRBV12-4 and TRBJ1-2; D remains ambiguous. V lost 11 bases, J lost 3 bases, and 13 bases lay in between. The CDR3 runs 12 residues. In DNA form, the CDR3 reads TGTGCCTCGTCTAACGGTTACTATGGCTACACCTTC. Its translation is CASSNGYYGYTF.

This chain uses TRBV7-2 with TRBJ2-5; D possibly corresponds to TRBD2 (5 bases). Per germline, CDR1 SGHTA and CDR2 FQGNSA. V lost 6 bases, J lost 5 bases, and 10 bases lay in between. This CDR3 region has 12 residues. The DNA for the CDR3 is TGTGCCAGCAGAGAGGGCCGTGAGACCCAGTACTTC. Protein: CASREGRETQYF.

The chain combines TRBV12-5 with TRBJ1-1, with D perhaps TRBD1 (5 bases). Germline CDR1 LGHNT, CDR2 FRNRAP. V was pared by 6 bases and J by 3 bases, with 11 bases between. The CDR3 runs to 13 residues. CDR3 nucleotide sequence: TGTGCTAGTGGCTGGGACTTTGACACTGAAGCTTTCTTT. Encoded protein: CASGWDFDTEAFF.

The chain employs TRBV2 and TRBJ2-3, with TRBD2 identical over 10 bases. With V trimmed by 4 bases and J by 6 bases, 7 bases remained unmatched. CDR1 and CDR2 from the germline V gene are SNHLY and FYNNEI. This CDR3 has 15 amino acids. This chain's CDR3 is CASSVTSGVGDTQYF. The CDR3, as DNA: TGTGCCAGCAGTGTTACTAGCGGGGTTGGGGATACGCAGTATTTT.

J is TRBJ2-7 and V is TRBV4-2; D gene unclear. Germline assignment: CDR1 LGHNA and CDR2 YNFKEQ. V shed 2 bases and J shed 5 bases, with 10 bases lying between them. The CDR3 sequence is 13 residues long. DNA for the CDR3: TGTGCCAGCAGCCAAAATTCAGGCGACGAGCAGTACTTC. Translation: CASSQNSGDEQYF.

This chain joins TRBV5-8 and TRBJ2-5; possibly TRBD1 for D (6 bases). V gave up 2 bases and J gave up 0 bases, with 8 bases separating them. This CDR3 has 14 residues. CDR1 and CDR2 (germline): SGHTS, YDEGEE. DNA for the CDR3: TGTGCCAGCAGCTTTGGGGGCCACCAAGAGACCCAGTACTTC. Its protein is CASSFGGHQETQYF.